These 32 T cell receptor beta chains originate from one sample sequenced in a study of Graves' ophthalmopathy and Graves' hyperthyroidism. Scientists amplified the TCR beta CDR3 regions from RNA transcripts. After a first-round RT-PCR with HTBI primers, a second-round multiplex PCR was run. TCRdb redid the calling of the multiplex PCR reads with MiXCR, one entry per CDR3 protein. Here the sample spans about 620,000 distinct CDR3 sequences, 20% to 25% being singletons. The specimen was peripheral blood. These receptors were collected from a woman younger than 35 with stable Graves' hyperthyroidism. Some clones in this sample may be carry-over from other donors' samples.

Details on this clonotype: This may stem from a read error, because a much larger clone lies one nucleotide away. The J gene is TRBJ1-1, the V gene TRBV28, with a weak D call TRBD1 (6 bases). This CDR3 region has 14 residues. Germline assignment: CDR1 MDHEN and CDR2 SYDVKM. In DNA form, the CDR3 reads TGTGCCAGCTGTTTGGGGGGGGCGTTCACTGAAGCTTTCTTT. It codes for CASCLGGAFTEAFF.

There are many counts of this clonotype. The chain is built from TRBV29-1 and TRBJ2-7; TRBD1 matches 7 bases. CDR3 length equals 13 residues. The junction had 7 bases not matched to a gene; V was cut back by 6 bases and J by 2 bases. Germline CDR1 reads SQVTM; CDR2 reads ANQGSEA. CDR3 loop: CSVRTGDTYEQYF. Written as DNA, the CDR3 is TGCAGCGTCCGGACAGGCGACACCTACGAGCAGTACTTC.

The V gene is TRBV5-1, the J gene TRBJ1-2; D not certain. The CDR3 sequence is 13 residues long. V was pared by 4 bases and J by 4 bases, with 11 bases between. The germline CDR1 and CDR2 sequences are SGHRS and YFSETQ. The CDR3 loop is CASSPDPSYGYTF. The CDR3 nucleotides read TGCGCCAGCAGCCCAGACCCGAGCTATGGCTACACCTTC.

Comment on this clonotype: This could be a read error, since a much larger clone is one nucleotide away. The missing conserved phenylalanine or tryptophan at the end of this CDR3 makes a read error likely. The chain employs TRBV10-3 and TRBJ1-2; TRBD1 aligns across 7 bases. Germline CDR1 reads ENHRY; CDR2 reads SYGVKD. There are 13 residues in the CDR3. With 9 bases clipped from V and 5 bases from J, the junction kept 9 bases outside the gene matches. CDR3 sequence: CAIRTGEGYGYTY. In DNA, the CDR3 is TGTGCCATTCGGACAGGAGAGGGGTATGGCTACACCTAC.

This clonotype has at least ten counts. This chain links TRBV5-6 with TRBJ2-7, with 12 positions matching TRBD2. In germline, CDR1 is SGHDT, CDR2 YYEEEE. The CDR3 is 18 residues long. V lost 1 base to trimming and J lost 1 base; unmatched junction nucleotides: 9. CDR3 residues: CASSLIQGLAGRSYEQYF. The CDR3 nucleotides are TGTGCCAGCAGCTTGATTCAAGGACTAGCGGGAAGGTCCTACGAGCAGTACTTC.

This chain connects TRBV10-3 to TRBJ2-7; 8 bases match TRBD1. This CDR3 spans 16 amino acids. Germline V CDR1 and CDR2: ENHRY, SYGVKD. Trimming cost V 2 bases and J 3 bases; bases outside gene matches: 9. In DNA, the CDR3 is TGTGCCATCAGTGAGGCCCTCTCCGGACAGGGCTACGAGCAGTACTTC. Its protein product is CAISEALSGQGYEQYF.

This rearrangement joins TRBV18 to TRBJ1-1; D remains unclear. The CDR3 has 14 amino acids. Trimming cost V 6 bases and J 1 base, with 12 bases left between them. The germline CDR1 and CDR2 sequences are KGHSH and LQKENI. CDR3 in amino acids: CASSHSPQNTEAFF. The CDR3, as DNA: TGTGCCAGCTCCCACTCACCTCAGAACACTGAAGCTTTCTTT.

This clonotype has at least ten counts. This chain connects TRBV7-3 to TRBJ1-6; D may be TRBD1 (6 bases). The CDR3 consists of 15 residues. Between the trimmed V and J ends, which lost 0 bases and 10 bases, there was a span of 13 bases. CDR1 SGHTA and CDR2 FQGTGA come from the germline V gene. CDR3: CASSLTPGGRSPLHF. CDR3 bases: TGTGCCAGCAGCTTAACTCCGGGGGGCAGATCACCCCTCCACTTT.

This clonotype was observed a few times. V usage is TRBV27 and J usage is TRBJ2-7; the D gene is possibly TRBD1 (5 bases). The V gene lost 5 bases and the J gene lost 6 bases, with 11 bases spanning the gap. The CDR3 consists of 12 residues. CDR1 is MNHEY and CDR2 is SMNVEV in the germline V gene (reference sequence). The CDR3 protein is CASSQGWGEQYF. The CDR3 region has the DNA TGTGCCAGCAGTCAGGGATGGGGCGAGCAGTACTTC.

This clonotype was detected ten times or more. The rearrangement joins TRBV7-2 to TRBJ2-5, with 7 bases matching TRBD2. From germline, CDR1 is SGHTA and CDR2 FQGNSA. The CDR3 runs to 14 residues. With 1 base clipped from V and 5 bases from J, the junction kept 4 bases outside the gene matches. CDR3 amino acids: CASSLVWRGETQYF. The CDR3 region has the DNA TGTGCCAGCAGCTTAGTTTGGCGGGGGGAGACCCAGTACTTC.

This clonotype came up many times. This chain joins TRBV30 and TRBJ2-2, with D tentatively TRBD1 (5 bases). This CDR3 is built from 12 residues. Germline CDR1 is GTSNPN and CDR2 is SVGIG (reference sequence). Trimming cost V 1 base and J 5 bases, with 5 bases left between them. The CDR3 reads CAWSEGTGELFF. DNA for the CDR3: TGTGCCTGGAGTGAGGGGACCGGGGAGCTGTTTTTT.

This clonotype was counted many times. The rearrangement links TRBV24-1 to TRBJ1-5, with no clear D. V was cut by 9 bases and J by 7 bases, with 15 bases left in between. CDR3 length: 13 amino acids. Germline V gives CDR1 KGHDR, CDR2 SFDVKD. The DNA of the CDR3 is TGTGCCACCTCGCCGCAGTCGGGGCAGCCCCAGCATTTT. It yields the protein CATSPQSGQPQHF.

Ten or more counts support this clonotype. The V and J genes are TRBV9 and TRBJ1-1; D not certain. Germline lookup yields CDR1 SGDLS and CDR2 YYNGEE. Trimming removed 3 bases from V and 1 base from J, with 13 bases in between. This CDR3 has 15 amino acids. The DNA of the CDR3 is TGTGCCAGCAGCGCCAGCTCCTCGGGGAACACTGAAGCTTTCTTT. This sequence encodes CASSASSSGNTEAFF.

As DNA, the CDR3 is TGTGCCAGCAGACCTGACCCAATCTTCTATGGCTACACCTTC. This sequence encodes CASRPDPIFYGYTF. The chain uses TRBV28 and TRBJ1-2; D ambiguous. Germline CDR1 MDHEN, CDR2 SYDVKM. V shed 6 bases and J shed 4 bases, with 15 bases lying between them. The CDR3 is 14 amino acids.

This clonotype was recorded at least ten times. The chain joins TRBV6-9 to TRBJ2-7; TRBD1 matches 8 bases. J lost 5 bases, V lost 4 bases, and 10 bases had no gene match. Germline V gene sequence: CDR1 MNHGY, CDR2 SVAAGI. CDR3 length: 15 residues. The CDR3 nucleotides are TGTGCCAGCAGTTGGCGTAGGGCAGGGGGCCACGAGCAGTACTTC. Amino acid sequence: CASSWRRAGGHEQYF.

Ten or more counts support this clonotype. DNA for the CDR3: TGTGCCAGCAGTGGTGGCGGGGTAGAGGCTCAGCCCCAGCATTTT. Encoded protein: CASSGGGVEAQPQHF. The J gene is TRBJ1-5, the V gene TRBV27; D is unclear. The CDR3 totals 15 residues. Per the germline V gene, CDR1 is MNHEY and CDR2 is SMNVEV (reference sequence). V was trimmed by 5 bases and J by 6 bases, leaving 17 bases between them.

This clonotype was found many times. The chain joins TRBV6-1 to TRBJ2-7, with a weak D call TRBD1 (5 bases). V was shortened by 4 bases and J by 1 base, with 8 bases between the two germline ends. The CDR3 loop spans 13 amino acids. Germline V gives CDR1 MNHNS, CDR2 SASEGT. CDR3 protein: CASSASGSYEQYF. The CDR3, as DNA: TGTGCCAGCAGTGCCTCAGGGTCCTACGAGCAGTACTTC.

This clonotype was recorded at least ten times. DNA for the CDR3: TGTGCCAGCAGTCCGGACAGGTACGGCTACGAGCAGTACTTC. This codes for CASSPDRYGYEQYF. This sequence joins TRBV12-3 or TRBV12-4 and TRBJ2-7; 7 nucleotides line up with TRBD1. J lost 3 bases, V lost 5 bases, and 7 bases had no gene match. This CDR3 is built from 14 residues.

The table lists this clonotype with many counts. This chain links TRBV12-3 or TRBV12-4 with TRBJ2-7, with 11 positions matching TRBD1. The CDR3 runs 15 residues. The V gene end was trimmed by 6 bases and the J gene end by 3 bases; junction bases not matched to a gene: 7. The DNA for the CDR3 is TGTGCCAGCAGCTCCACCGGGACAGGGGGCTACGAGCAGTACTTC. As protein: CASSSTGTGGYEQYF.

This clonotype was recorded at least ten times. The rearrangement joins TRBV7-2 to TRBJ2-7; 10 positions match TRBD1. Looked up from germline, CDR1 is SGHTA and CDR2 is FQGNSA. The V segment lost 5 bases and the J segment 3 bases; nucleotides outside the gene matches: 7. The length of the CDR3 is 15 residues. CDR3 amino acids: CASSPSRDRGYEQYF. CDR3 in DNA: TGTGCCAGCAGCCCATCCCGGGACAGGGGCTACGAGCAGTACTTC.

This clonotype was seen a handful of times. The chain recombines TRBV6-1 with TRBJ2-5; D unclear. CDR1 and CDR2 from the germline V gene are MNHNS and SASEGT. The V end was cut by 0 bases, the J end by 5 bases, with 4 bases between. The CDR3 is 12 amino acids. CDR3 sequence reads: CASSEAPETQYF. The CDR3 DNA follows: TGTGCCAGCAGTGAAGCCCCGGAGACCCAGTACTTC.

In this sample, this clonotype turned up many times. The chain combines TRBV11-2 with TRBJ2-7; 9 nucleotides agree with TRBD2. Trimming took 3 bases from V and 7 from J; bases not matched to a gene: 7. This CDR3 spans 14 amino acids. Germline V gene data show CDR1 as SGHAT and CDR2 as FQNNGV. As DNA, the CDR3 is TGTGCCAGCAGCTTTAGCGGGGGCCGCTGGGAGCAGTACTTC. The encoded protein is CASSFSGGRWEQYF. The variable domain in full, with the rest retrieved from reference TRBV11-2 and TRBJ2-7, is EAGVAQSPRYKIIEKRQSVAFWCNPISGHATLYWYQQILGQGPKLLIQFQNNGVVDDSQLPKDRFSAERLKGVDSTLKIQPAKLEDSAVYLCASSFSGGRWEQYFGPGTRLTVT.

The rearrangement joins TRBV30 to TRBJ2-5; 7 bases line up with TRBD2. CDR1 GTSNPN and CDR2 SVGIG come from the germline V gene (reference sequence). J lost 2 bases, V lost 4 bases, and 10 bases had no gene match. This CDR3 comprises 15 residues. The CDR3 reads CAWNRDGTIQETQYF. In nucleotides, the CDR3 is TGTGCCTGGAACCGGGATGGGACTATACAAGAGACCCAGTACTTC.

This clonotype was observed a few times. The genes are TRBV12-3 or TRBV12-4 and TRBJ2-7, with 9 bases that match TRBD1. Germline trimming cut 5 bases from V and 6 bases from J; bases unmatched to any gene: 14. This CDR3 is built from 16 residues. The CDR3 region has the DNA TGTGCCAGCAGTCCCCGTATGGGGACAGGGACCGGCGAGCAGTACTTC. It encodes CASSPRMGTGTGEQYF.

In its sample, this clonotype was seen many times. V and J are TRBV12-3 or TRBV12-4 and TRBJ1-5; 10 nucleotides match TRBD1. CDR3 size: 15 residues. Unmatched junction bases numbered 5, after V lost 2 bases and J lost 7 bases. CDR3 DNA sequence: TGTGCCAGCAGTTTAAGGGGACAGGGGTTGCAGCCCCAGCATTTT. Residues: CASSLRGQGLQPQHF.

This clonotype was counted at least ten times. This chain joins TRBV13 and TRBJ1-2; D is possibly TRBD1 (5 bases). Germline loops: CDR1 PRHDT, CDR2 FYEKMQ (reference sequence). The V gene lost 1 base and the J gene lost 10 bases, with 7 bases spanning the gap. The CDR3 is made up of 11 amino acids. CDR3 in amino acids: CASSLAGNYTF. The CDR3 DNA is TGTGCCAGCAGCTTAGCAGGGAACTACACCTTC. Full variable domain (missing parts from reference TRBV13 and TRBJ1-2): AAGVIQSPRHLIKEKRETATLKCYPIPRHDTVYWYQQGPGQDPQFLISFYEKMQSDKGSIPDRFSAQQFSDYHSELNMSSLELGDSALYFCASSLAGNYTFGSGTRLTVV.

This clonotype was picked up many times. The rearrangement uses TRBV7-2 and TRBJ1-2; 8 bases match TRBD1. The CDR3 runs 14 residues. Germline CDR1 SGHTA, CDR2 FQGNSA. J lost 8 bases, V lost 5 bases, and 10 bases had no gene match. CDR3 amino acids: CASSQHQGASGYTF. As DNA, the CDR3 is TGTGCCAGCAGCCAGCACCAGGGGGCGTCGGGCTACACCTTC. Together with reference TRBV7-2 and TRBJ1-2, the CDR3 gives the full variable domain: GAGVSQSPSNKVTEKGKDVELRCDPISGHTALYWYRQSLGQGLEFLIYFQGNSAPDKSGLPSDRFSAERTGGSVSTLTIQRTQQEDSAVYLCASSQHQGASGYTFGSGTRLTVV.

This clonotype was seen more than once but under ten times. The chain uses TRBV5-1 and TRBJ1-1; TRBD1 is a possible D gene (5 bases). CDR1 and CDR2 (germline): SGHRS, YFSETQ. The CDR3 spans 16 residues. Trimming took off 4 bases at V and 0 bases at J, with 16 bases between the two ends. This chain's CDR3 is CASSVWDSSVNTEAFF. The CDR3 DNA reads as TGCGCCAGCAGCGTCTGGGACTCATCAGTGAACACTGAAGCTTTCTTT.

This clonotype was picked up many times. The rearrangement joins TRBV6-5 to TRBJ1-1; D is perhaps TRBD1 (5 bases). Germline assignment: CDR1 MNHEY and CDR2 SVGAGI. This CDR3 is built from 17 residues. Deletions cut 5 bases from V and 1 base from J, with 20 bases between. CDR3 region: CASSTDRVKMRNTEAFF. Written as DNA, the CDR3 is TGTGCCAGCAGTACCGACAGAGTAAAAATGAGGAACACTGAAGCTTTCTTT.

This clonotype was detected a few times. The rearrangement uses TRBV6-1 and TRBJ1-1; tentative D call: TRBD1 (5 bases). Germline CDR1 MNHNS, CDR2 SASEGT. The CDR3 totals 10 residues. Trimming cost V 7 bases and J 7 bases, with 7 bases left between them. This chain's CDR3 is CASTQGEAFF. The CDR3 bases are TGTGCCAGCACCCAGGGTGAAGCTTTCTTT.

This clonotype was seen many times. The chain joins TRBV19 to TRBJ1-1; D not resolved. CDR1 LNHDA and CDR2 SQIVND come from the germline V gene (reference sequence). V was cut by 3 bases and J by 7 bases, with 15 bases left in between. This CDR3 has 14 residues. CDR3 nucleotide sequence: TGTGCCAGTAGTATCGATAGTTACGGTCTTGAAGCTTTCTTT. This encodes CASSIDSYGLEAFF.

This clonotype was observed many times. J is TRBJ2-7 and V is TRBV7-2; D is ambiguous. Germline V gene lookup returns CDR1 SGHTA and CDR2 FQGNSA. The CDR3 has 14 residues. The V gene lost 2 bases and the J gene lost 0 bases, with 8 bases spanning the gap. CDR3 sequence: CASSLKAGSYEQYF. The CDR3 DNA reads as TGTGCCAGCAGCTTAAAAGCAGGCTCCTACGAGCAGTACTTC.